This TCR beta chain was obtained from a study of blood T cell repertoires in COVID-19. Trimming took off 5 bases at V and 1 base at J, with 14 bases between the two ends. CDR1 and CDR2 (germline): SGHVS, FQNEAQ. This CDR3 is built from 15 residues. Assay used: immunoSEQ multiplex PCR; TCRdb lists only in-frame clones, some missing. Here the sample spans fewer than 350,000 clones, 87% being singletons. This clonotype was obtained from a woman between 50 and 59 years old who had recovered from COVID-19. This chain uses TRBV7-8 with TRBJ1-1; maybe TRBD1 (6 bases). Sequenced sample: peripheral blood. DNA of the CDR3: TGTGCCAGCAGCCGGGGGCCTAGAGGGAACACTGAAGCTTTCTTT. Its protein is CASSRGPRGNTEAFF.